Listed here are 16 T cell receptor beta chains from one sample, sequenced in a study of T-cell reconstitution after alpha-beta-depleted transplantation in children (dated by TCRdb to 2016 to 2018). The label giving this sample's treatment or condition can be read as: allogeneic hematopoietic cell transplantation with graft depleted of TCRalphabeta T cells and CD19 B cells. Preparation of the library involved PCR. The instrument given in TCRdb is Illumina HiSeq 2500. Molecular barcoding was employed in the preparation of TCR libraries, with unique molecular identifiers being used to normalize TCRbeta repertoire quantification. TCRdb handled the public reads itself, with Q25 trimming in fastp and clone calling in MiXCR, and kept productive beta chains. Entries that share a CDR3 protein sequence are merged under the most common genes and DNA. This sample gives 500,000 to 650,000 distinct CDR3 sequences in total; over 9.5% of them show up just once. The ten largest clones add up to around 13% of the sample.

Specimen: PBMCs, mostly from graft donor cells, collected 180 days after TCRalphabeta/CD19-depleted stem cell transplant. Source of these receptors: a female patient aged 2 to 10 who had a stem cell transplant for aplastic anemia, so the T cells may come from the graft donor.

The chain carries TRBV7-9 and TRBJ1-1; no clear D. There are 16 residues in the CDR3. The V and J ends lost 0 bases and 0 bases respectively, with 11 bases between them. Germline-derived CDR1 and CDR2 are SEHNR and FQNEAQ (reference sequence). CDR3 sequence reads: CASSLAGRFMNTEAFF. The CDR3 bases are TGTGCCAGCAGCTTAGCGGGAAGGTTCATGAACACTGAAGCTTTCTTT.

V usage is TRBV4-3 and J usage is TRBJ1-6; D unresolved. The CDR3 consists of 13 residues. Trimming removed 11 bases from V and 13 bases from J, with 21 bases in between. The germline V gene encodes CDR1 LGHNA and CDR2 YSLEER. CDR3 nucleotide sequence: TGCGCCGGCCCGGCTCTATTCCATCGGCCCCTCCACTTT. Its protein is CAGPALFHRPLHF.

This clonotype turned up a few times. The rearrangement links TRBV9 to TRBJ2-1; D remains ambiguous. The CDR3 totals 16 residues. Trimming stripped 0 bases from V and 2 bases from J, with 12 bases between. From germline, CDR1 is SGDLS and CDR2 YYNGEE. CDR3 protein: CASSVGERVAYNEQFF. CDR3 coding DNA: TGTGCCAGCAGCGTAGGGGAACGGGTAGCCTACAATGAGCAGTTCTTC.

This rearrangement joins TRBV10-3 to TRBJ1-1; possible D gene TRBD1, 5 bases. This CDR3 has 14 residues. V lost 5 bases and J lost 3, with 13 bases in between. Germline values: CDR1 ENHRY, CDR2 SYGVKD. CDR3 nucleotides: TGTGCCATCAGTTCAGGGAATTGGGACACTGAAGCTTTCTTT. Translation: CAISSGNWDTEAFF.

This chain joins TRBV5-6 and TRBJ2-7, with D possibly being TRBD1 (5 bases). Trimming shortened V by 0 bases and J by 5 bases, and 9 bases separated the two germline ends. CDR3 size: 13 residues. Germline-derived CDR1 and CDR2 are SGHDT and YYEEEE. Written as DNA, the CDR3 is TGTGCCAGCAGCTTGGTAGGGGTTCACGAGCAGTACTTC. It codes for CASSLVGVHEQYF.

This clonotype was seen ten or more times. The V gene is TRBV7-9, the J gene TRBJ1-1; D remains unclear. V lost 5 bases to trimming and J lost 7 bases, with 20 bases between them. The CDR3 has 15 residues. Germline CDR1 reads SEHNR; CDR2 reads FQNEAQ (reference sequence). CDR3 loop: CASSRASDFINEAFF. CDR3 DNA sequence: TGTGCCAGCAGCCGGGCCAGTGACTTCATAAATGAAGCTTTCTTT.

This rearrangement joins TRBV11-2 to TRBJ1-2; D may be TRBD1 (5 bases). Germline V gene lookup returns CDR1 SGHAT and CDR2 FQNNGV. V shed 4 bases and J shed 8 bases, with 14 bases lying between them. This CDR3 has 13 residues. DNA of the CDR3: TGTGCCAGCAGCTGGGGCCAGGTTGGCGGCTACACCTTC. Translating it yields CASSWGQVGGYTF.

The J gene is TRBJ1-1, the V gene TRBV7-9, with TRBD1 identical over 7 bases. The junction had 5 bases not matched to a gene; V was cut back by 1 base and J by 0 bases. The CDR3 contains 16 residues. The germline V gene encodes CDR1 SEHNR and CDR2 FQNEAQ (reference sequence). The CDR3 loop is CASSLGQGRMNTEAFF. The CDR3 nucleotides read TGTGCCAGCAGCTTAGGACAGGGCCGCATGAACACTGAAGCTTTCTTT.

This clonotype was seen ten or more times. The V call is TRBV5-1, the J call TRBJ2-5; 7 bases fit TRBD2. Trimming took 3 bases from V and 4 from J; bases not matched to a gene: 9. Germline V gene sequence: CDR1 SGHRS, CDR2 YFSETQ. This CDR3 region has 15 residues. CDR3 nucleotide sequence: TGCGCCAGCAGCTCGTGGAGCGGGACTTCAGAGACCCAGTACTTC. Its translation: CASSSWSGTSETQYF.

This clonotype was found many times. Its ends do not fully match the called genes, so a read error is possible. The DNA for the CDR3 is TGTGCCAGCAGCCGAGGGCTAGCGGGTTACAATGAGCAGTTCTTC. Its protein product is CASSRGLAGYNEQFF. This sequence joins TRBV5-1 and TRBJ2-1; 8 nucleotides line up with TRBD2. Germline assignment: CDR1 SGHRS and CDR2 YFSETQ. This CDR3 has 15 amino acids. The full variable domain, completed using reference TRBV5-1 and TRBJ2-1, is KAGVTQTPRYLIKTRGQQVTLSCSPISGHRSVSWYQQTPGQGLQFLFEYFSETQRNKGNFPGRFSGRQFSNSRSEMNVSTLELGDSALYLCASSRGLAGYNEQFFGPGTRLTVL.

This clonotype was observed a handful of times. The CDR3 region has the DNA TGTGCCAGCACCGCACTCGTGGGCAATGAGCAGTTCTTC. This sequence encodes CASTALVGNEQFF. This chain joins TRBV6-1 and TRBJ2-1, with D hard to call. CDR1 is MNHNS and CDR2 is SASEGT in the germline V gene. Deletions cut 7 bases from V and 6 bases from J, with 13 bases between. The CDR3 loop spans 13 amino acids.

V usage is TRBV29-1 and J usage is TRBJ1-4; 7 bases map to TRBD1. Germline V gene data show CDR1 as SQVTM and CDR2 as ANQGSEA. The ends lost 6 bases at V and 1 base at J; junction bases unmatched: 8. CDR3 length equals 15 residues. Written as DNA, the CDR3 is TGCAGCGTCTTCCTAACAGGGGTAACTAATGAAAAACTGTTTTTT. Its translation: CSVFLTGVTNEKLFF.

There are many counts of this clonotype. CDR3 bases: TGTGCCAGCAGCTTAGGACAGCTTAGCAATCAGCCCCAGCATTTT. Protein product: CASSLGQLSNQPQHF. This chain joins TRBV7-2 and TRBJ1-5, with D perhaps matching TRBD1 (5 bases). The CDR3 spans 15 residues. CDR1 and CDR2 (germline): SGHTA, FQGNSA. Between the trimmed V and J ends, which lost 1 base and 0 bases, there was a span of 7 bases.

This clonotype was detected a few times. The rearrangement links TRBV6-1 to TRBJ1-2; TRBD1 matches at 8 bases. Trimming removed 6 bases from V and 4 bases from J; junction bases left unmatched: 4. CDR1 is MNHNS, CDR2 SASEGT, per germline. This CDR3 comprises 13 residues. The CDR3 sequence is CASRQTGAYGYTF. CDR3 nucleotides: TGTGCCAGCAGGCAGACAGGGGCCTATGGCTACACCTTC.

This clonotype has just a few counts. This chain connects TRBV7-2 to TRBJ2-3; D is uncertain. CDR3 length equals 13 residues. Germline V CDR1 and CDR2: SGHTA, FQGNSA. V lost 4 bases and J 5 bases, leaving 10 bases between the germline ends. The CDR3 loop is CASSSDFLDTQYF. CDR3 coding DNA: TGTGCCAGCAGCTCTGACTTCTTAGATACGCAGTATTTT.

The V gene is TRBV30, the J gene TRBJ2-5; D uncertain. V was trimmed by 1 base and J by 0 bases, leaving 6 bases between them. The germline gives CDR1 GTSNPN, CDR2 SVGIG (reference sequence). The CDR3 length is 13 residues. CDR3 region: CAWSEENQETQYF. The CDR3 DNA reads TGTGCCTGGAGTGAGGAGAACCAAGAGACCCAGTACTTC.